The 32 T cell receptor beta chains listed next were all sequenced from one sample in a study of control samples from healthy donors and cancer patients. The method was immunoSEQ multiplex PCR; TCRdb's version includes in-frame clones alone and lacks a portion of them. The data contain around 130,000 clones, about 88% of them seen just once; the ten biggest clones take up more than 2.5%. Specimen: blood. These receptors originate from a man aged 45-65 years in good health.

J is TRBJ2-7 and V is TRBV6-5; D is unresolved. V was clipped by 5 bases and J by 0 bases, with 11 bases between them. CDR1 and CDR2 (germline): MNHEY, SVGAGI. The CDR3 covers 14 residues. The CDR3 DNA reads TGTGCCAGCAGTACATCCCTGGACTCCTACGAGCAGTACTTC. Translated, it gives CASSTSLDSYEQYF.

V usage is TRBV7-9 and J usage is TRBJ1-1; unclear D gene. V was pared by 2 bases and J by 5 bases, with 9 bases between. CDR1 SEHNR and CDR2 FQNEAQ come from the germline V gene (reference sequence). This CDR3 has 13 residues. The CDR3 region has the DNA TGTGCCAGCAGCTTAAGTTCAGATACTGAAGCTTTCTTT. Protein sequence: CASSLSSDTEAFF. Full variable domain (remainder filled in from reference TRBV7-9 and TRBJ1-1): DTGVSQNPRHKITKRGQNVTFRCDPISEHNRLYWYRQTLGQGPEFLTYFQNEAQLEKSRLLSDRFSAERPKGSFSTLEIQRTEQGDSAMYLCASSLSSDTEAFFGQGTRLTVV.

This clone showed up just once. The chain employs TRBV5-1 and TRBJ2-3; the D gene could be TRBD1 or TRBD2 (5 bases each). Trimming left V 4 bases short and J 1 base short, with 19 bases between. Per germline, CDR1 SGHRS and CDR2 YFSETQ. This CDR3 has 17 residues. CDR3 residues: CASSTGIGASGTDTQYF. The CDR3 DNA follows: TGCGCCAGCAGCACCGGGATAGGGGCATCGGGCACAGATACGCAGTATTTT.

This clone was counted only a few times. The chain recombines TRBV13 with TRBJ2-7; D gene uncertain. Germline assignment: CDR1 PRHDT and CDR2 FYEKMQ (reference sequence). Trimming took off 5 bases at V and 7 bases at J, with 15 bases between the two ends. This CDR3 comprises 13 residues. In DNA, the CDR3 is TGTGCCAGCAGCAATAATCGTCCGTGGGAGCAGTACTTC. It codes for CASSNNRPWEQYF.

The V gene is TRBV7-8, the J gene TRBJ1-1; 9 bases fit TRBD1. The junction had 7 bases not matched to a gene; V was cut back by 4 bases and J by 4 bases. The V gene's germline CDR1 is SGHVS and CDR2 FQNEAQ. CDR3 length: 15 amino acids. The CDR3 sequence: CASSSYRQGGTEAFF. The CDR3 DNA reads as TGTGCCAGCAGCTCATATCGACAGGGGGGCACTGAAGCTTTCTTT.

The chain has TRBV5-8 and TRBJ1-5, with unresolved D. V lost 0 bases and J lost 9, with 7 bases in between. The CDR3 spans 12 residues. Germline CDR1 is SGHTS and CDR2 is YDEGEE. CDR3 region: CASSLGFGPQHF. CDR3 DNA sequence: TGTGCCAGCAGCTTGGGATTTGGGCCCCAGCATTTT.

V gene TRBV9 combines with J gene TRBJ1-5; the D gene is possibly TRBD1 (5 bases). V lost 2 bases and J 4 bases, leaving 13 bases between the germline ends. This CDR3 has 15 amino acids. Germline V CDR1 and CDR2: SGDLS, YYNGEE. The chain's CDR3 is CASSVGGSVNQPQHF. The CDR3 nucleotides read TGTGCCAGCAGCGTTGGGGGATCCGTAAATCAGCCCCAGCATTTT.

The rearrangement joins TRBV5-5 to TRBJ2-7, with 8 bases lining up with TRBD1. V lost 4 bases and J lost 2; bases outside the gene matches: 5. Looked up from germline, CDR1 is SGHKS and CDR2 is YYEKEE (reference sequence). The CDR3 sequence is 14 residues long. CDR3 region: CASSQRQGTYEQYF. CDR3 sequence (DNA): TGTGCCAGCAGCCAACGACAGGGGACCTACGAGCAGTACTTC. Using reference TRBV5-5 and TRBJ2-7 for the parts outside the CDR3, the full variable domain is DAGVTQSPTHLIKTRGQQVTLRCSPISGHKSVSWYQQVLGQGPQFIFQYYEKEERGRGNFPDRFSARQFPNYSSELNVNALLLGDSALYLCASSQRQGTYEQYFGPGTRLTVT.

This chain's CDR3 is CASRIGQFGYTF. Written as DNA, the CDR3 is TGTGCCAGCAGAATCGGACAGTTCGGCTACACCTTC. The gene calls are TRBV6-5 and TRBJ1-2; D perhaps matches TRBD1 (6 bases). Germline lookup yields CDR1 MNHEY and CDR2 SVGAGI. V lost 6 bases to trimming and J lost 8 bases, with 13 bases between them. The CDR3 consists of 12 residues.

This chain joins TRBV7-8 and TRBJ1-6; D is unclear. Trimming took off 5 bases at V and 6 bases at J, with 14 bases between the two ends. This CDR3 contains 15 residues. The germline CDR1 and CDR2 sequences are SGHVS and FQNEAQ. The CDR3 DNA sequence: TGTGCCAGCAGCCCCCCGGGCGATTCTAATTCACCCCTCCACTTT. It encodes CASSPPGDSNSPLHF.

The rearrangement uses TRBV5-4 and TRBJ2-1, with 10 bases that match TRBD2. CDR3 length: 16 amino acids. CDR1 and CDR2 from the germline V gene are SGHNT and YYREEE (reference sequence). The V gene end was trimmed by 3 bases and the J gene end by 2 bases; junction bases not matched to a gene: 5. CDR3: CASSSIAGGPYNEQFF. The CDR3 coding sequence is TGTGCCAGCAGCTCAATAGCGGGGGGACCCTACAATGAGCAGTTCTTC.

This clone is a singleton in its sample. The chain couples TRBV2 to TRBJ1-6; D gene unclear. Looked up from germline, CDR1 is SNHLY and CDR2 is FYNNEI. Trimming pared 2 bases from V and 9 bases from J, leaving 11 bases between. This CDR3 region has 14 residues. The CDR3: CASSELLTGSPLHF. In DNA form, the CDR3 reads TGTGCCAGCAGTGAATTACTTACGGGTTCACCCCTCCACTTT. Full variable domain (rest looked up from reference TRBV2 and TRBJ1-6): EPEVTQTPSHQVTQMGQEVILRCVPISNHLYFYWYRQILGQKVEFLVSFYNNEISEKSEIFDDQFSVERPDGSNFTLKIRSTKLEDSAMYFCASSELLTGSPLHFGNGTRLTVT.

This clone was found a few times. The DNA of the CDR3 is TGTGCCAGCAGCAAAGACAGGGGAACCGGGGAGCTGTTTTTT. Translating it yields CASSKDRGTGELFF. V usage is TRBV7-8 and J usage is TRBJ2-2; TRBD1 agrees at 8 bases. The J segment lost 5 bases and the V segment lost 5 bases, leaving 4 bases of the junction unmatched. Looked up from germline, CDR1 is SGHVS and CDR2 is FQNEAQ. The CDR3 length is 14 residues.

This clone was observed once. The V gene is TRBV6-5, the J gene TRBJ1-1; 7 positions match TRBD1. V lost 1 base and J lost 2; bases outside the gene matches: 4. This CDR3 has 15 residues. Germline V CDR1 and CDR2: MNHEY, SVGAGI. CDR3 coding DNA: TGTGCCAGCAGTTACTACGGGACAGTCAACACTGAAGCTTTCTTT. Translation: CASSYYGTVNTEAFF.

The rearrangement joins TRBV5-1 to TRBJ2-3, with 11 bases that match TRBD2. The germline V gene has CDR1 SGHRS and CDR2 YFSETQ. The CDR3 contains 15 residues. V lost 4 bases, J lost 5 bases, and 6 bases stayed unmatched. The CDR3 coding sequence is TGCGCCAGCAGCGCCCTAGCGGGGGGCGTAGATACGCAGTATTTT. Protein sequence: CASSALAGGVDTQYF.

CDR3 coding DNA: TGTGCCAGCAGCGCCCCGCCCCCCTACGAGCAGTACTTC. It is translated as CASSAPPPYEQYF. The chain uses TRBV11-2 and TRBJ2-7; unclear D gene. The CDR3 runs to 13 residues. Germline V gene lookup returns CDR1 SGHAT and CDR2 FQNNGV. The V and J ends lost 5 bases and 2 bases respectively, with 10 bases between them.

The rearrangement uses TRBV3-1 (or the pseudogene TRBV3-2) and TRBJ2-7, with TRBD2 identical over 7 bases. CDR1 is LGHDT and CDR2 is YNNKEL in the germline V gene (reference sequence). Trimming removed 9 bases from V and 5 bases from J; junction bases left unmatched: 7. The CDR3 totals 12 residues. In nucleotides, the CDR3 is TGTGCCAGTGGACTAGGCGGTCACGAGCAGTACTTC. This encodes CASGLGGHEQYF.

J is TRBJ2-7 and V is TRBV6-5; D perhaps matches TRBD1 (6 bases). The germline V and J ends were trimmed by 6 bases and 2 bases, with 11 bases remaining between them. This CDR3 spans 13 amino acids. CDR1 is MNHEY, CDR2 SVGAGI, per germline. CDR3 loop: CASSWTVTYEQYF. In DNA form, the CDR3 reads TGTGCCAGCAGCTGGACAGTTACCTACGAGCAGTACTTC.

The CDR3 DNA reads as TGTGCCAGCAGTTACTCGGGTCACACTGAAGCTTTCTTT. Amino acids: CASSYSGHTEAFF. The chain has TRBV6-5 and TRBJ1-1; unclear D gene. The CDR3 has 13 residues. V dropped 0 bases and J dropped 3 bases, with 5 bases sitting between them. The germline CDR1 and CDR2 sequences are MNHEY and SVGAGI.

This clone was seen a single time. CDR3 protein: CASTPGQGARGYTF. CDR3 sequence (DNA): TGTGCCAGCACCCCGGGACAGGGGGCTCGGGGCTACACCTTC. The V and J genes are TRBV27 and TRBJ1-2, with 12 nucleotides matching TRBD1. Germline lookup yields CDR1 MNHEY and CDR2 SMNVEV (reference sequence). After removal of 7 bases from V and 8 bases from J, the junction contained 8 bases not matched to a gene. The CDR3 totals 14 residues.

This rearrangement joins TRBV4-1 to TRBJ1-6, with D tentatively TRBD1 (6 bases). CDR3 size: 15 residues. Germline CDR1 and CDR2: MGHRA and YSYEKL. The V gene lost 0 bases and the J gene lost 10 bases, with 13 bases spanning the gap. The CDR3 region is CASSQEWGAKSPLHF. The CDR3 bases are TGCGCCAGCAGCCAAGAATGGGGGGCGAAGTCACCCCTCCACTTT.

V usage is TRBV27 and J usage is TRBJ1-5; a weak D match, TRBD1 (5 bases). Trimming shortened V by 5 bases and J by 6 bases, and 20 bases separated the two germline ends. CDR3 size: 16 residues. CDR1 and CDR2 from the germline V gene are MNHEY and SMNVEV (reference sequence). The CDR3 loop reads CASSTTRWGSGQPQHF. The CDR3 nucleotides are TGTGCCAGCAGTACAACCCGATGGGGGTCGGGTCAGCCCCAGCATTTT.

This clone has just a few counts. V is TRBV7-9 and J is TRBJ2-1; D is perhaps TRBD2 (5 bases). Trimming took 2 bases from V and 7 from J, leaving 18 bases between them. There are 16 residues in the CDR3. CDR1 and CDR2 from the germline V gene are SEHNR and FQNEAQ (reference sequence). CDR3 nucleotide sequence: TGTGCCAGCAGCTTACTTGTTTCGGGGTCGGTAAATGAGCAGTTCTTC. This translates into CASSLLVSGSVNEQFF.

This chain links TRBV5-1 with TRBJ1-4, with D hard to call. This CDR3 is built from 13 residues. Per germline, CDR1 SGHRS and CDR2 YFSETQ. Trimming left V 4 bases short and J 2 bases short, with 6 bases between. CDR3 loop: CASSRTTNEKLFF. DNA for the CDR3: TGCGCCAGCAGCCGGACCACTAATGAAAAACTGTTTTTT.

The V call is TRBV2, the J call TRBJ2-7; 7 bases align to TRBD1. Germline CDR1 reads SNHLY; CDR2 reads FYNNEI. This CDR3 is 12 amino acids long. The J segment lost 7 bases and the V segment lost 6 bases, leaving 6 bases of the junction unmatched. The CDR3 sequence is CASSLQGWEQYF. The DNA of the CDR3 is TGTGCCAGCAGCCTACAGGGGTGGGAGCAGTACTTC. The full variable domain, in which reference TRBV2 and TRBJ2-7 provide the parts outside the CDR3, is EPEVTQTPSHQVTQMGQEVILRCVPISNHLYFYWYRQILGQKVEFLVSFYNNEISEKSEIFDDQFSVERPDGSNFTLKIRSTKLEDSAMYFCASSLQGWEQYFGPGTRLTVT.

This clone was seen once. The rearrangement links TRBV6-5 to TRBJ1-6; possibly TRBD1 for D (5 bases). V gave up 0 bases and J gave up 8 bases, with 11 bases separating them. Germline loops: CDR1 MNHEY, CDR2 SVGAGI. The CDR3 runs to 15 residues. CDR3 sequence reads: CASSYSNGGDSPLHF. Written as DNA, the CDR3 is TGTGCCAGCAGTTACTCGAATGGGGGAGATTCACCCCTCCACTTT.

The rearrangement joins TRBV7-3 to TRBJ1-2; 7 bases line up with TRBD1. Germline-derived CDR1 and CDR2 are SGHTA and FQGTGA. The V and J ends lost 6 bases and 1 base, in that order; junction bases with no gene match: 8. The CDR3 extends over 15 amino acids. In DNA, the CDR3 is TGTGCCAGCAGTCCGACAGGGAAAAATAACTATGGCTACACCTTC. Encoded protein: CASSPTGKNNYGYTF.

The rearrangement uses TRBV24-1 and TRBJ1-2, with 7 bases identical to TRBD1. CDR3 length: 14 amino acids. V was pared by 4 bases and J by 3 bases, with 4 bases of the junction left unmatched. CDR1 KGHDR and CDR2 SFDVKD come from the germline V gene. This CDR3 reads CATSDPDRDYGYTF. In nucleotides, the CDR3 is TGTGCCACCAGTGACCCAGACAGGGACTATGGCTACACCTTC.

This chain joins TRBV24-1 and TRBJ2-7; D not resolved. The CDR3 covers 17 residues. Germline V gene sequence: CDR1 KGHDR, CDR2 SFDVKD. The V end was cut by 5 bases, the J end by 0 bases, with 19 bases between. The CDR3 protein is CATSALDQTPGSYEQYF. Written as DNA, the CDR3 is TGTGCCACCAGTGCCCTTGACCAGACTCCCGGCTCCTACGAGCAGTACTTC.

This clone occurred once. The J gene is TRBJ2-7, the V gene TRBV6-2 or TRBV6-3, with D perhaps TRBD1 (6 bases). Germline CDR1 is MNHEY and CDR2 is SVGEGT. Trimming left V 5 bases short and J 1 base short, with 12 bases between. The CDR3 sequence is 14 residues long. The CDR3 DNA sequence: TGTGCCAGCAGTACGATACAGGGATCCTACGAGCAGTACTTC. It is translated as CASSTIQGSYEQYF.

On this clone itself: One junction end does not reproduce the germline sequence, and a read error may be involved. The gene calls are TRBV9 and TRBJ2-7; 14 bases line up with TRBD2. CDR1 is SGDLS and CDR2 is YYNGEE in the germline V gene. The CDR3 runs 16 residues. In DNA form, the CDR3 reads TGTGCCCGCAGCGCGACTAGCGGGGGGGGGACCTACGAGCAGTACTTC. Translation: CARSATSGGGTYEQYF.

The V gene is TRBV7-2, the J gene TRBJ1-6, with a possible D match to TRBD1 (5 bases). The germline V and J ends were trimmed by 5 bases and 9 bases, with 20 bases remaining between them. CDR3 length: 16 amino acids. CDR1 SGHTA and CDR2 FQGNSA come from the germline V gene. The CDR3 region has the DNA TGTGCCAGCAGCCCCCAGGGACCCAGAGGCGGTTCACCCCTCCACTTT. As protein: CASSPQGPRGGSPLHF.